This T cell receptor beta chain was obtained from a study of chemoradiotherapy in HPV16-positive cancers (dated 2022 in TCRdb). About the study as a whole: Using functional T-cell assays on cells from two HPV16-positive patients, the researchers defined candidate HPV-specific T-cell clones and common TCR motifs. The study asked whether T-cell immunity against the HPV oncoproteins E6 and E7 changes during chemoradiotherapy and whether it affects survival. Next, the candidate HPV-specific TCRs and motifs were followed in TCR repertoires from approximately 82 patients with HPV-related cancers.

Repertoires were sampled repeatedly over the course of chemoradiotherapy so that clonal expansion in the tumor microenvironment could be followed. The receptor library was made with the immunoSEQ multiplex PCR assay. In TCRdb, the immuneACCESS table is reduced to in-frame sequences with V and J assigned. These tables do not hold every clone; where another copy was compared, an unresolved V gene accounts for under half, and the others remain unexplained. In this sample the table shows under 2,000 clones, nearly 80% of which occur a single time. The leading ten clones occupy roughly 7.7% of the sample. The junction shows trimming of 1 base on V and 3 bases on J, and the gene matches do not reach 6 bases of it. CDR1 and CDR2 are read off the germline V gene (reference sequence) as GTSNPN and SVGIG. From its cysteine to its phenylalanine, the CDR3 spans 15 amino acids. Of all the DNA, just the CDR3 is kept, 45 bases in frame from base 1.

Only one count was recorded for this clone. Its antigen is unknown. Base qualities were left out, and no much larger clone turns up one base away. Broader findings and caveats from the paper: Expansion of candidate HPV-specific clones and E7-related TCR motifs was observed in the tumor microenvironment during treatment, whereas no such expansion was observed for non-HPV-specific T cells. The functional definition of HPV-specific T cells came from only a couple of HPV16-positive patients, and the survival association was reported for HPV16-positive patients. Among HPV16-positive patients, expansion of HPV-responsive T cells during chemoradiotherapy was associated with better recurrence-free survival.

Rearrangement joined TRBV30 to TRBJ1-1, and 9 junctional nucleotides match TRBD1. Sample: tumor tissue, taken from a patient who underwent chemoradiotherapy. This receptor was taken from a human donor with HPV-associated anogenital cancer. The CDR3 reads CAWSGGDRADTEAFF. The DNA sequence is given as TGTGCCTGGAGTGGGGGGGACAGGGCGGACACTGAAGCTTTCTTT. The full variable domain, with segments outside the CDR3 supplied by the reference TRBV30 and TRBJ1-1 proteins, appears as SQTIHQWPATLVQPVGSPLSLECTVEGTSNPNLYWYRQAAGRGLQLLFYSVGIGQISSEVPQNLSASRPQDRQFILSSKKLLLSDSGFYLCAWSGGDRADTEAFFGQGTRLTVV.